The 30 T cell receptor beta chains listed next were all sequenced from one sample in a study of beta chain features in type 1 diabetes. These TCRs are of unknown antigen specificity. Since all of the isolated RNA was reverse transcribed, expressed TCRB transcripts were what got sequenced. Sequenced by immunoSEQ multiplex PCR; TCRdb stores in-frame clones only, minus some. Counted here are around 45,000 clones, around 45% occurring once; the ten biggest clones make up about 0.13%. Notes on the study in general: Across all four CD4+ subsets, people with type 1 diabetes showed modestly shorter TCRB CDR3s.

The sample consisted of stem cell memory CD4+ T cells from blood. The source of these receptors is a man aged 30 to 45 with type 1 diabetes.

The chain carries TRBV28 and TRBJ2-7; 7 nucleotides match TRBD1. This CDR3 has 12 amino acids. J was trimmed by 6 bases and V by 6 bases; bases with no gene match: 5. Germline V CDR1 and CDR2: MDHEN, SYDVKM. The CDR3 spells CASRRTGGEQYF. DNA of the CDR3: TGTGCCAGCAGAAGGACAGGAGGCGAGCAGTACTTC.

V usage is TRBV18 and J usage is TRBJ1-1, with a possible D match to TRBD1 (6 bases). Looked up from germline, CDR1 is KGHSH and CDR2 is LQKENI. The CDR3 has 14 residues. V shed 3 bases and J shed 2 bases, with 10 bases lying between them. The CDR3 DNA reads TGTGCCAGCTCACCGACACAGGGTAACACTGAAGCTTTCTTT. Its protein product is CASSPTQGNTEAFF.

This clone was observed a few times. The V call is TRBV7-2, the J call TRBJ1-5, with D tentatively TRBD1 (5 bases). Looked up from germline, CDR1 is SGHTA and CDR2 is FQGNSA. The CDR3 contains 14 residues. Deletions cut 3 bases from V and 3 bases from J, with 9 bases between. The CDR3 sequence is CASSLGPLNQPQHF. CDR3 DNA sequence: TGTGCCAGCAGCTTGGGGCCCCTCAATCAGCCCCAGCATTTT.

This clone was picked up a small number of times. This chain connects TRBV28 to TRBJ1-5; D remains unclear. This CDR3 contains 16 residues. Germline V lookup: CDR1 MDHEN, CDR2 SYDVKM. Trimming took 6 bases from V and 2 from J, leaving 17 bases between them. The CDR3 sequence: CASRGSGSSGNQPQHF. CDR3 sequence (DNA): TGTGCCAGCAGGGGGTCGGGGAGTAGTGGCAATCAGCCCCAGCATTTT.

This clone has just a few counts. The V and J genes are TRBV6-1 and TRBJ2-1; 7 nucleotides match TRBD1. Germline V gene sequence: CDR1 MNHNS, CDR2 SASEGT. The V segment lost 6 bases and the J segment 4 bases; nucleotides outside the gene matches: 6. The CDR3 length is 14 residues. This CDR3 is CASRAMTGYNEQFF. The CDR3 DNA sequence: TGTGCCAGCAGAGCCATGACAGGGTACAATGAGCAGTTCTTC.

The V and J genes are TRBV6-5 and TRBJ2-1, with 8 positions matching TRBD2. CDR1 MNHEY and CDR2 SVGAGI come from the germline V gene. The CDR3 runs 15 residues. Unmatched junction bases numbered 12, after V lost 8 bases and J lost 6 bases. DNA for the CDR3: TGTGCCAGCGGGAACACGGGAGGGCGGGGCAATGAGCAGTTCTTC. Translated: CASGNTGGRGNEQFF.

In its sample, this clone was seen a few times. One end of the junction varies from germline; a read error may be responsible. CDR3 protein: CASSKRRRSGRNTDAQYF. The CDR3, as DNA: TGTGCCAGCAGCAAAAGACGGCGGAGCGGGAGAAACACAGATGCGCAGTATTTT. The rearrangement links TRBV14 to TRBJ2-3, with 8 bases fitting TRBD2. This CDR3 has 18 amino acids. Germline V gene lookup returns CDR1 SGHDN and CDR2 FVKESK.

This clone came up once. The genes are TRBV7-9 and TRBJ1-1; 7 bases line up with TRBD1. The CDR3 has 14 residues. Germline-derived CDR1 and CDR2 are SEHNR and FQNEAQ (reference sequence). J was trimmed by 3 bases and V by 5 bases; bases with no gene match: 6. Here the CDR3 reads CASSPGTVYTEAFF. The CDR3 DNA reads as TGTGCCAGCAGCCCCGGGACAGTTTACACTGAAGCTTTCTTT.

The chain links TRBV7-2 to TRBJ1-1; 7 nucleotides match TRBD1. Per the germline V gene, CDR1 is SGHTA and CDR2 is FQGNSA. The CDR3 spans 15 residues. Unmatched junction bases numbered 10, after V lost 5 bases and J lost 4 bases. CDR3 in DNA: TGTGCCAGCAGCACCCGACAGGGAAGGTCCACTGAAGCTTTCTTT. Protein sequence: CASSTRQGRSTEAFF.

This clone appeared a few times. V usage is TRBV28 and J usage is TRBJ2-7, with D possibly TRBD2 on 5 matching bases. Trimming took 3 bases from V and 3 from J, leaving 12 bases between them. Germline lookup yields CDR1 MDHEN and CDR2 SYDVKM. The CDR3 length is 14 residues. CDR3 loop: CASSFVGDVYEQYF. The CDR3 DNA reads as TGTGCCAGCAGTTTCGTGGGAGATGTCTACGAGCAGTACTTC.

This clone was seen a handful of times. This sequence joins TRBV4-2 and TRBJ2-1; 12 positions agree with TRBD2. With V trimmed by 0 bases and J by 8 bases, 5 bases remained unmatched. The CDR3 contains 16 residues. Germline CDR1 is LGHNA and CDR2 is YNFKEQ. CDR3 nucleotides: TGTGCCAGCAGCCAAGATCGGACTAGCGGGAAACATGAGCAGTTCTTC. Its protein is CASSQDRTSGKHEQFF.

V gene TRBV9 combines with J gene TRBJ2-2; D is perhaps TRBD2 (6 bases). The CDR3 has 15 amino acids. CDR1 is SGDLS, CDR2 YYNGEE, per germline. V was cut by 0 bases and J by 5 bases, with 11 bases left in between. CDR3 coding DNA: TGTGCCAGCAGCGTAGCCGGGAGAACAACCGGGGAGCTGTTTTTT. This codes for CASSVAGRTTGELFF.

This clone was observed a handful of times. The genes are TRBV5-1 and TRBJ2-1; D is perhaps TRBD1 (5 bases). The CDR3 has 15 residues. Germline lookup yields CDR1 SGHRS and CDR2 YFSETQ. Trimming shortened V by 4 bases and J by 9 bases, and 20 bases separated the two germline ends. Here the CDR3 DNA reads TGCGCCAGCAGCCGCCAGGGCAGGGAACAAGGTGAGCAGTTCTTC. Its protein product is CASSRQGREQGEQFF.

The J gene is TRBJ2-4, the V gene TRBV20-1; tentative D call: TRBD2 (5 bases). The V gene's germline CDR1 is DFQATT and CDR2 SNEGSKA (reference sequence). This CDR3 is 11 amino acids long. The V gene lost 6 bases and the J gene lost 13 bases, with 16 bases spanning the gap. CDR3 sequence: CSAEREMRQYF. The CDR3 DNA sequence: TGCAGTGCCGAGAGGGAGATGAGGCAGTACTTC.

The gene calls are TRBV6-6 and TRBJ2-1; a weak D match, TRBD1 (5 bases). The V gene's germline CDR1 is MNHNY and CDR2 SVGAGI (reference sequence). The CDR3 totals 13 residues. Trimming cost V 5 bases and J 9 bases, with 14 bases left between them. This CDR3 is CASSSDRSTEQFF. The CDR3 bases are TGTGCCAGCAGTAGCGACAGATCCACTGAGCAGTTCTTC.

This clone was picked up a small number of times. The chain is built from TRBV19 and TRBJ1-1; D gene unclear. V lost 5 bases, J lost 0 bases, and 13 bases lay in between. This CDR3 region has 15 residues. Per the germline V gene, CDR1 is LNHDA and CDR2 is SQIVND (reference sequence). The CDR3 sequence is CASSRLQRMNTEAFF. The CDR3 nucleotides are TGTGCCAGTAGTCGACTACAGAGAATGAACACTGAAGCTTTCTTT. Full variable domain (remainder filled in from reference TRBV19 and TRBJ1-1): DGGITQSPKYLFRKEGQNVTLSCEQNLNHDAMYWYRQDPGQGLRLIYYSQIVNDFQKGDIAEGYSVSREKKESFPLTVTSAQKNPTAFYLCASSRLQRMNTEAFFGQGTRLTVV.

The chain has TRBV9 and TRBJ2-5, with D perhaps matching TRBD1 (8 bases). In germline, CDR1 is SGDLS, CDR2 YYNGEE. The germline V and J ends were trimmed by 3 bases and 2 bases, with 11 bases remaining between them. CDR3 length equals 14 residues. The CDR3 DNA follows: TGTGCCAGCAGCGCACAGGGGGGGCAAGAGACCCAGTACTTC. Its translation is CASSAQGGQETQYF.

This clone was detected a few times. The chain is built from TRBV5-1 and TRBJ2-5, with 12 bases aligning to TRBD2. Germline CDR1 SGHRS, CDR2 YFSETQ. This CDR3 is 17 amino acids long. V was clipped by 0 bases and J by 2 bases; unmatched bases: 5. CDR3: CASSLAILAGGQETQYF. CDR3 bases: TGCGCCAGCAGCTTGGCAATTCTAGCGGGAGGGCAAGAGACCCAGTACTTC. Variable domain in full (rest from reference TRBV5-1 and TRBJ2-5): KAGVTQTPRYLIKTRGQQVTLSCSPISGHRSVSWYQQTPGQGLQFLFEYFSETQRNKGNFPGRFSGRQFSNSRSEMNVSTLELGDSALYLCASSLAILAGGQETQYFGPGTRLLVL.

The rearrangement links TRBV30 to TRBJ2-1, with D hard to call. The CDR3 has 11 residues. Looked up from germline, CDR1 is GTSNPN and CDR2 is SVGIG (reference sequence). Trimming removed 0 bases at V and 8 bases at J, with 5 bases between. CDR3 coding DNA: TGTGCCTGGAGTGTACTATATGAGCAGTTCTTC. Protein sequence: CAWSVLYEQFF.

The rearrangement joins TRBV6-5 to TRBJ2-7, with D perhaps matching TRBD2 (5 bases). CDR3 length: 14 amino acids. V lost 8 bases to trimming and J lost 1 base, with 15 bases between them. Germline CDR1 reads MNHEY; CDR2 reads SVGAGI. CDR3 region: CASRGQTASYEQYF. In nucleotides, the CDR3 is TGTGCCAGCCGAGGGCAAACGGCTTCCTACGAGCAGTACTTC.

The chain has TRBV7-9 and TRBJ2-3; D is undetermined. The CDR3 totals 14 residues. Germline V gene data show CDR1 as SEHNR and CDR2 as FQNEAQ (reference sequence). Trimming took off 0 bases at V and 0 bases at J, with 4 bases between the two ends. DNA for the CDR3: TGTGCCAGCAGCTTAGCCGGGAGCACAGATACGCAGTATTTT. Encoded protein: CASSLAGSTDTQYF.

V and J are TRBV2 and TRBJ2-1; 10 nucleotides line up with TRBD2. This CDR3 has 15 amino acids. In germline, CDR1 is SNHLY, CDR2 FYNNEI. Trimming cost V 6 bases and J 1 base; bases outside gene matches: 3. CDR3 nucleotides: TGTGCCAGCAGCCTACTAGCGGGGTCCTACAATGAGCAGTTCTTC. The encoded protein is CASSLLAGSYNEQFF.

The CDR3 DNA follows: TGTGCCAGCAGTTTTGGCAACTATGGCTACACCTTC. Its translation is CASSFGNYGYTF. The rearrangement uses TRBV28 and TRBJ1-2; the D is unclear. The germline V and J ends were trimmed by 3 bases and 2 bases, with 4 bases remaining between them. The length of the CDR3 is 12 residues. Germline loops: CDR1 MDHEN, CDR2 SYDVKM.

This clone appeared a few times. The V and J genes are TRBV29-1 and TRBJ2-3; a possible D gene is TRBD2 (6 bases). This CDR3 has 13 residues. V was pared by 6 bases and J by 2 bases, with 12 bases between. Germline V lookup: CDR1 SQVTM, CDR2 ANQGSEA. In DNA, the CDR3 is TGCAGCGTGACGGGACTCGACACAGATACGCAGTATTTT. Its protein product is CSVTGLDTDTQYF.

The CDR3 reads CASGRVARSANVLTF. The CDR3 nucleotides read TGTGCCAGCGGGAGGGTTGCCAGGTCGGCCAACGTCCTGACTTTC. J is TRBJ2-6 and V is TRBV27; 7 positions agree with TRBD2. Germline CDR1 MNHEY, CDR2 SMNVEV (reference sequence). The CDR3 covers 15 residues. The V segment lost 8 bases and the J segment 6 bases; nucleotides outside the gene matches: 10.

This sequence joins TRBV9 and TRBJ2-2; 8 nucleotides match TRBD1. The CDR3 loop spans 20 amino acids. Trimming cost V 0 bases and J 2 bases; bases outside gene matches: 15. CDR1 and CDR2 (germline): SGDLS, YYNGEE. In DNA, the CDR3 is TGTGCCAGCAGCGTAGGTGGGTGGGGACAGGAATATTACAACACCGGGGAGCTGTTTTTT. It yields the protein CASSVGGWGQEYYNTGELFF.

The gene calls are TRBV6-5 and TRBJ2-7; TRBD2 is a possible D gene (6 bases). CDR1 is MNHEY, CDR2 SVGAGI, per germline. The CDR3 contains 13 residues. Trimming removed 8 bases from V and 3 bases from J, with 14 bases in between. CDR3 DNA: TGTGCCAGCGGTGGCGGGATCCTCTACGAGCAGTACTTC. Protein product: CASGGGILYEQYF.

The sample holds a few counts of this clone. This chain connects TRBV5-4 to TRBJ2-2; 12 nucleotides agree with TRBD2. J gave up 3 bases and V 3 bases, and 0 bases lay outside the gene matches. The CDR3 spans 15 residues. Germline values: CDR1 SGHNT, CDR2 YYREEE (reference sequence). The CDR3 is CASSSSGRDTGELFF. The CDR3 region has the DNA TGTGCCAGCAGCTCTAGCGGGAGGGACACCGGGGAGCTGTTTTTT.

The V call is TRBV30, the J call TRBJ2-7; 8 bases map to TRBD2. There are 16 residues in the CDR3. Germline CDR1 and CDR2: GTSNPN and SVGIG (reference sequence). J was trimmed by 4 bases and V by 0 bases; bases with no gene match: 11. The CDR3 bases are TGTGCCTGGAGTGTACCTTTGGTAGCGGGAAGGTACGAGCAGTACTTC. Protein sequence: CAWSVPLVAGRYEQYF. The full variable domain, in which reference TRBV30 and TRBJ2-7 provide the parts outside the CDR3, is SQTIHQWPATLVQPVGSPLSLECTVEGTSNPNLYWYRQAAGRGLQLLFYSVGIGQISSEVPQNLSASRPQDRQFILSSKKLLLSDSGFYLCAWSVPLVAGRYEQYFGPGTRLTVT.

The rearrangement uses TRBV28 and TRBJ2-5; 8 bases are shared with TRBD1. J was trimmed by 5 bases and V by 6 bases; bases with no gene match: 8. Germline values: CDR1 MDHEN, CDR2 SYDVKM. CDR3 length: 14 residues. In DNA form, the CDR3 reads TGTGCCAGCAGCATAACAGGGGGTGAGGAGACCCAGTACTTC. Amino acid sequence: CASSITGGEETQYF.